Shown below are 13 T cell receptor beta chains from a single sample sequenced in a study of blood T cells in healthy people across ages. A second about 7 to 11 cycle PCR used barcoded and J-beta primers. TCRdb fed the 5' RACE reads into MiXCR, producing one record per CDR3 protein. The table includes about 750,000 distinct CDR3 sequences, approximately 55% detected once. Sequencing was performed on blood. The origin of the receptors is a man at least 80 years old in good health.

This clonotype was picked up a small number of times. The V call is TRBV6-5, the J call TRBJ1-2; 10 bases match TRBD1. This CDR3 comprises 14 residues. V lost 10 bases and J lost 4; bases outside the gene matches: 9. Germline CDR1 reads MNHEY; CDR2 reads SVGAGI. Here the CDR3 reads CATAAGQGLYGYTF. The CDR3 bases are TGTGCCACCGCCGCGGGACAGGGGCTCTATGGCTACACCTTC.

This chain's CDR3 is CASSLMGTSSPLHF. The DNA of the CDR3 is TGTGCCAGCAGCCTCATGGGGACATCATCACCCCTCCACTTT. V and J are TRBV5-4 and TRBJ1-6; D may be TRBD1 (6 bases). The CDR3 consists of 14 residues. Trimming left V 4 bases short and J 10 bases short, with 15 bases between. Germline CDR1 is SGHNT and CDR2 is YYREEE (reference sequence).

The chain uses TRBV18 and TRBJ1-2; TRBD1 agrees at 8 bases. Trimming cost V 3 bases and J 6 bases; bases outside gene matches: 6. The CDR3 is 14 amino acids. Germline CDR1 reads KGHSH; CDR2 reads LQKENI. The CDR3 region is CASSPLLTGDGYTF. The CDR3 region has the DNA TGTGCCAGCTCACCGTTACTGACAGGGGATGGCTACACCTTC.

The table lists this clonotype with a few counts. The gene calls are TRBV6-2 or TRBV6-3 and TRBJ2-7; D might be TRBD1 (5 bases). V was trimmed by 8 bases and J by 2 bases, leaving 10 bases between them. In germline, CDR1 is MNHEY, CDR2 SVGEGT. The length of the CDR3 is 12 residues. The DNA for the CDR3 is TGTGCCAGCCGGACACAGACCTACGAGCAGTACTTC. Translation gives CASRTQTYEQYF.

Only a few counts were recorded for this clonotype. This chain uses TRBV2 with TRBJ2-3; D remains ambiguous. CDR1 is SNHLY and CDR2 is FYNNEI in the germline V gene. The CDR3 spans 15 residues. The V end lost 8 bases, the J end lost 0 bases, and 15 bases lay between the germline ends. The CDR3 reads CASLIPATSTDTQYF. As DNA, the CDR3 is TGTGCCAGCTTAATCCCAGCGACTAGCACAGATACGCAGTATTTT.

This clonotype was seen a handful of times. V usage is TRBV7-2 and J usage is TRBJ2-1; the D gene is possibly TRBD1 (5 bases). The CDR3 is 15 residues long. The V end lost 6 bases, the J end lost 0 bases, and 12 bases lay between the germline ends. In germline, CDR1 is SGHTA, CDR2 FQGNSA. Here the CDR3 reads CASSSQALSYNEQFF. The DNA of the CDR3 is TGTGCCAGCAGTTCACAGGCCCTCTCCTACAATGAGCAGTTCTTC.

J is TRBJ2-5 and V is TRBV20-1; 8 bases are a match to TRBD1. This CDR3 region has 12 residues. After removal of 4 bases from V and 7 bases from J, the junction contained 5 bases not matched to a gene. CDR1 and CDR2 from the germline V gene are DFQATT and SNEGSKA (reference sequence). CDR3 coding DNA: TGCAGTGCTATCACAGGGGGGTCGACCCAGTACTTC. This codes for CSAITGGSTQYF.

The CDR3 nucleotides are TGTGCCATCAGTGAATGGGCTGAAAAACTGTTTTTT. Protein: CAISEWAEKLFF. This chain joins TRBV10-3 and TRBJ1-4; D ambiguous. The CDR3 contains 12 residues. The germline V and J ends were trimmed by 3 bases and 7 bases, with 6 bases remaining between them. In germline, CDR1 is ENHRY, CDR2 SYGVKD.

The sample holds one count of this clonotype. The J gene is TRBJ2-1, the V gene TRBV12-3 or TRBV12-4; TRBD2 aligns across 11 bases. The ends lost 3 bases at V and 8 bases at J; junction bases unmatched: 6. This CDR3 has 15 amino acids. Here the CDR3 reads CASSFLAGGQYEQFF. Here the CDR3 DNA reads TGTGCCAGCAGTTTCTTAGCGGGGGGGCAATATGAGCAGTTCTTC.

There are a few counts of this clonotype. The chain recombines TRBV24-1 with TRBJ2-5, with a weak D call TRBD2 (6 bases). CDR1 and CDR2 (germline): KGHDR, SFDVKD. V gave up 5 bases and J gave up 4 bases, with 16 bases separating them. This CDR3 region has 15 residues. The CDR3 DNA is TGTGCCACCAGTGGAGCGGCGGGATGGGGAGAGACCCAGTACTTC. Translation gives CATSGAAGWGETQYF.

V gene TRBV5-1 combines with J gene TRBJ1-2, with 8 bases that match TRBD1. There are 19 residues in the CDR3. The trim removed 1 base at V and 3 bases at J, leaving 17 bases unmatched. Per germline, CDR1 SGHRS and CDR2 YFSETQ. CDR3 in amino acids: CASSLPSDRGTSSYYGYTF. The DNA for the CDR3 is TGCGCCAGCAGCTTGCCGTCCGACAGGGGCACTTCTTCTTACTATGGCTACACCTTC.

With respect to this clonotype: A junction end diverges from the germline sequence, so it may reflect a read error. Written as DNA, the CDR3 is TGTGCCACCAGTGATTCGACGGGGAGTTTCTCTGGGACCAACGTCCTGACTTTC. Its protein product is CATSDSTGSFSGTNVLTF. V usage is TRBV24-1 and J usage is TRBJ2-6, with a tentative D call TRBD2 (5 bases). The CDR3 sequence is 18 residues long. Per the germline V gene, CDR1 is KGHDR and CDR2 is SFDVKD.

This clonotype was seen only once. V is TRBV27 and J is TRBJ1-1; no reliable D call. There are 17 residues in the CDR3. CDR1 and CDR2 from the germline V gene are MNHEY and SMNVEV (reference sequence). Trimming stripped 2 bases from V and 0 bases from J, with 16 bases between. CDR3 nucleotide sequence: TGTGCCAGCAGTTTAACCGGGTTCCCCATTATGAACACTGAAGCTTTCTTT. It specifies CASSLTGFPIMNTEAFF.